This T cell receptor beta chain was sequenced during a study of blood T cells in healthy people across ages. Whole-study results and caveats: Long-lived donors exceeded aged donors in naive CD4+ cells and diversity.

Alongside a J-beta primer mix, a sample-barcoded 5' primer served in a second PCR lasting about 7 to 11 cycles. TCRdb itself ran the 5' RACE reads through MiXCR, one entry per CDR3 protein. The data hold about 1.8 million distinct CDR3 sequences, with about 50% observed a single time. A word on this clonotype: Antigen unknown.

Sequenced input: blood. This TCR derives from a woman aged 40 to 50 in good health.

The CDR3 sequence: CASSLRVGVLAKNIQYF. CDR3 in DNA: TGCGCCAGCAGCCTGAGGGTAGGGGTTCTAGCCAAAAACATTCAGTACTTC. The V call is TRBV4-3, the J call TRBJ2-4; D may be TRBD1 or TRBD2 (5 bases each). Germline V gene data show CDR1 as LGHNA and CDR2 as YSLEER. Trimming removed 4 bases at V and 0 bases at J, with 16 bases between. The CDR3 length is 17 residues.